Sequencing of this TCR gamma chain was carried out in a study of gammadelta T cells in human blood. This CDR3 comprises 15 residues. TCRdb re-identified clones in the RT-PCR reads via CATT. The data hold roughly 120 gamma-chain clones, with roughly 7.2% observed a single time. As concerns this clone: A far larger clone is one nucleotide away, so this likely arose from a read error.

The chain employs TRGV10 and TRGJP1. TRGV10 is filed as an ORF, its function uncertain. This sequence was found in a human donor. Material for sequencing was Vgamma9Vdelta2 gamma-delta T cells from infant blood. The CDR3 is CAEWDMWATGWFKIF. As DNA, the CDR3 is TGTGCTGAGTGGGATATGTGGGCCACTGGTTGGTTCAAGATATTT.